This TCR beta chain came from a study of blood T cell repertoires in COVID-19. Produced via immunoSEQ multiplex PCR; TCRdb's table is partial and in-frame only. The sample shows 90,000 to 120,000 clones, about nine tenths of them seen only once. This TCR derives from a woman under 40 with acute or convalescent COVID-19. The sample was peripheral blood.

The CDR3 loop reads CASSPISGSNYGYTF. CDR3 coding DNA: TGTGCCAGCAGCCCGATTTCAGGGTCGAACTATGGCTACACCTTC. This chain links TRBV3-1 (or the pseudogene TRBV3-2) with TRBJ1-2, with D tentatively TRBD1 (5 bases). From germline, CDR1 is LGHDT and CDR2 YNNKEL (reference sequence). The CDR3 extends over 15 amino acids. With 4 bases removed from V and 2 bases from J, the gap between germline ends came to 14 bases.